This T cell receptor (beta chain) is from a study of OX40 agonist ivuxolimab in advanced cancers. Study details: People in dose escalation had one of these cancers: hepatocellular carcinoma, melanoma, renal cell or head and neck cancer.

Trimming pared 2 bases from V and 5 bases from J, leaving 9 bases between. Germline assignment: CDR1 ENHRY and CDR2 SYGVKD. This CDR3 has 13 residues. Using immunoSEQ multiplex PCR, the repertoire was profiled, and TCRdb retains in-frame clones only, with some absent. The table shows about 62,000 clones, with around 90% occurring only once. Systemic immunosuppression or a history of autoimmune disease excluded patients. The gene calls are TRBV10-3 and TRBJ1-1; the D is unclear. Sequences were derived from CD4+ or CD8+ T cells sorted from blood, sampled in a trial of the OX40 agonist ivuxolimab. This TCR derives from an adult with an advanced solid tumor such as melanoma, head and neck, liver or kidney cancer. CDR3 coding DNA: TGTGCCATCAGTGAGGTGGTTAAGACTGAAGCTTTCTTT. Protein: CAISEVVKTEAFF.